These 3 T cell receptor beta chains were all obtained from the same sample, sequenced in a study of CD8+ T cells in alopecia areata. Treatment of the sample: oral pan-JAK inhibitor, 5-10 mg twice daily. RNA extraction and reverse transcription yielded cDNA as sequencing template. The protocol was immunoSEQ multiplex PCR, while the TCRdb copy is restricted to in-frame clones and leaves out a portion. The table shows approximately 210,000 clones, with around three fifths occurring only once. The sequences come from CD4+ T cells sorted from blood, collected at week 24, from a patient treated with tofacitinib. The source is a human donor with alopecia areata.

This clone was counted between two and nine times. The rearrangement links TRBV7-9 to TRBJ2-7; D is unclear. V shed 3 bases and J shed 2 bases, with 5 bases lying between them. Germline V gene sequence: CDR1 SEHNR, CDR2 FQNEAQ (reference sequence). The CDR3 has 12 residues. The CDR3 bases are TGTGCCAGCAGCTTCGGTCCCTACGAGCAGTACTTC. Translation gives CASSFGPYEQYF.

This sequence joins TRBV5-1 and TRBJ2-1; the match to TRBD2 covers 12 bases. The J segment lost 6 bases and the V segment lost 1 base, leaving 8 bases of the junction unmatched. The CDR3 runs to 17 residues. CDR1 is SGHRS, CDR2 YFSETQ, per germline. The DNA for the CDR3 is TGCGCCAGCAGCTTGCCTCCTAGCGGGGGGGCCCTCAATGAGCAGTTCTTC. It specifies CASSLPPSGGALNEQFF.

The CDR3 protein is CASSKGGGTTYGYTF. In DNA, the CDR3 is TGCGCCAGCAGTAAGGGGGGAGGGACGACCTATGGCTACACCTTC. The genes are TRBV4-3 and TRBJ1-2, with a weak D call TRBD1 (6 bases). The CDR3 is 15 amino acids. Germline CDR1 reads LGHNA; CDR2 reads YSLEER. V lost 6 bases, J lost 4 bases, and 18 bases lay in between.